A single sample gave rise to the 27 T cell receptor beta chains below, sequenced in a study of T cell responses to AZD1222 COVID-19 vaccine. The table came from immunoSEQ multiplex PCR; TCRdb's copy has only in-frame clones and leaves some out. The profile covers over 150,000 clones, with about nine tenths appearing a single time and less than 3.5% taken by the ten largest. This specimen consisted of peripheral blood, obtained on day 0 of AZD1222 vaccination. The receptors stem from an adult in good health.

The J gene is TRBJ2-7, the V gene TRBV11-2; D might be TRBD2 (5 bases). Trimming cost V 1 base and J 7 bases, with 11 bases left between them. This CDR3 is built from 13 residues. Germline loops: CDR1 SGHAT, CDR2 FQNNGV. The chain's CDR3 is CASSLGPSGEQYF. The CDR3 region has the DNA TGTGCCAGCAGCTTAGGCCCCTCGGGGGAGCAGTACTTC.

The chain couples TRBV15 to TRBJ2-1; D gene ambiguous. V lost 0 bases to trimming and J lost 4 bases, with 16 bases between them. The CDR3 is made up of 17 amino acids. CDR1 LNHNV and CDR2 YYDKDF come from the germline V gene (reference sequence). CDR3 bases: TGTGCCACCAGCAGAGATCCGGGTGGGGTATCGTACAATGAGCAGTTCTTC. The encoded protein is CATSRDPGGVSYNEQFF.

The CDR3: CASRSTGRLGEKLFF. The CDR3 coding sequence is TGTGCCAGCAGGTCCACAGGGAGGTTGGGTGAAAAACTGTTTTTT. The rearrangement joins TRBV3-1 (or the pseudogene TRBV3-2) to TRBJ1-4, with D possibly TRBD1 on 6 matching bases. Between the trimmed V and J ends, which lost 6 bases and 7 bases, there was a span of 18 bases. The CDR3 extends over 15 amino acids. Germline values: CDR1 LGHDT, CDR2 YNNKEL (reference sequence).

This chain uses TRBV29-1 with TRBJ1-2, with no clear D. CDR1 and CDR2 from the germline V gene are SQVTM and ANQGSEA. V lost 5 bases, J lost 6 bases, and 10 bases lay in between. The CDR3 sequence is 11 residues long. The CDR3 sequence is CSVPGIDGYTF. The CDR3 DNA is TGCAGCGTTCCGGGTATCGATGGCTACACCTTC. Combining the CDR3 with reference TRBV29-1 and TRBJ1-2 gives the whole variable domain SAVISQKPSRDICQRGTSLTIQCQVDSQVTMMFWYRQQPGQSLTLIATANQGSEATYESGFVIDKFPISRPNLTFSTLTVSNMSPEDSSIYLCSVPGIDGYTFGSGTRLTVV.

V is TRBV29-1 and J is TRBJ1-1, with D possibly TRBD1 on 6 matching bases. V lost 2 bases to trimming and J lost 4 bases, with 11 bases between them. The CDR3 covers 13 residues. CDR1 and CDR2 (germline): SQVTM, ANQGSEA. CDR3 coding DNA: TGCAGCGTTGAAAAACAGGGCGGCACTGAAGCTTTCTTT. Its translation is CSVEKQGGTEAFF.

This chain links TRBV6-5 with TRBJ2-7; a possible D gene is TRBD2 (5 bases). Germline CDR1 and CDR2: MNHEY and SVGAGI. With 2 bases removed from V and 0 bases from J, the gap between germline ends came to 14 bases. The CDR3 has 16 amino acids. Here the CDR3 reads CASSYSWQTNSYEQYF. CDR3 DNA: TGTGCCAGCAGTTACAGTTGGCAGACTAACTCCTACGAGCAGTACTTC.

This rearrangement joins TRBV29-1 to TRBJ2-1; TRBD2 aligns across 9 bases. Germline V lookup: CDR1 SQVTM, CDR2 ANQGSEA. V lost 4 bases to trimming and J lost 6 bases; unmatched junction nucleotides: 7. The CDR3 length is 14 residues. CDR3: CSVVYSGGFNEQFF. CDR3 nucleotide sequence: TGCAGCGTTGTCTACAGCGGGGGGTTCAATGAGCAGTTCTTC.

The V gene is TRBV11-2, the J gene TRBJ2-5; TRBD2 aligns across 7 bases. Germline values: CDR1 SGHAT, CDR2 FQNNGV. CDR3 size: 14 residues. The ends lost 6 bases at V and 1 base at J; junction bases unmatched: 5. CDR3 in amino acids: CASRPGTTQETQYF. Here the CDR3 DNA reads TGTGCCAGCAGGCCCGGGACTACCCAAGAGACCCAGTACTTC.

This chain joins TRBV7-9 and TRBJ2-1, with unresolved D. This CDR3 comprises 14 residues. The V end lost 3 bases, the J end lost 3 bases, and 9 bases lay between the germline ends. In germline, CDR1 is SEHNR, CDR2 FQNEAQ (reference sequence). The DNA of the CDR3 is TGTGCCAGCAGCTTCTCACATTTCTACAATGAGCAGTTCTTC. Amino acid sequence: CASSFSHFYNEQFF. The whole variable domain, filled in from reference TRBV7-9 and TRBJ2-1, reads DTGVSQNPRHKITKRGQNVTFRCDPISEHNRLYWYRQTLGQGPEFLTYFQNEAQLEKSRLLSDRFSAERPKGSFSTLEIQRTEQGDSAMYLCASSFSHFYNEQFFGPGTRLTVL.

This chain connects TRBV5-1 to TRBJ1-2, with 9 bases lining up with TRBD1. V was pared by 0 bases and J by 5 bases, with 2 bases of the junction left unmatched. The germline CDR1 and CDR2 sequences are SGHRS and YFSETQ. This CDR3 has 14 amino acids. Written as DNA, the CDR3 is TGCGCCAGCAGCTTGGGACAGGGGGTATATGGCTACACCTTC. This sequence encodes CASSLGQGVYGYTF.

The chain combines TRBV9 with TRBJ1-1; D is unclear. Per germline, CDR1 SGDLS and CDR2 YYNGEE. The CDR3 runs to 14 residues. The CDR3 spells CASSNPGQNTEAFF. DNA of the CDR3: TGTGCTTCCTCAAATCCGGGCCAAAACACTGAAGCTTTCTTT.

The chain has TRBV29-1 and TRBJ1-1, with unresolved D. Germline assignment: CDR1 SQVTM and CDR2 ANQGSEA. The germline V and J ends were trimmed by 3 bases and 6 bases, with 8 bases remaining between them. The CDR3 totals 11 residues. This chain's CDR3 is CSVDWSAEAFF. As DNA, the CDR3 is TGCAGCGTTGATTGGTCGGCTGAAGCTTTCTTT.

The chain couples TRBV10-2 to TRBJ2-5; D is uncertain. The CDR3 totals 15 residues. In germline, CDR1 is WSHSY, CDR2 SAAADI. V gave up 5 bases and J gave up 7 bases, with 20 bases separating them. The CDR3 protein is CASSPTINWVGTQYF. In nucleotides, the CDR3 is TGCGCCAGCAGTCCTACTATCAATTGGGTGGGGACCCAGTACTTC.

V gene TRBV6-6 combines with J gene TRBJ1-2; a weak D match, TRBD1 (5 bases). CDR3 size: 13 residues. V dropped 8 bases and J dropped 5 bases, with 15 bases sitting between them. Germline CDR1 and CDR2: MNHNY and SVGAGI (reference sequence). In DNA form, the CDR3 reads TGTGCCAGCCACTCCGGCGCAGGGTATGGCTACACCTTC. It specifies CASHSGAGYGYTF.

The DNA for the CDR3 is TGTGCCAGTAGTGGCGGGGGGAATGGTATGAATTCACCCCTCCACTTT. Protein sequence: CASSGGGNGMNSPLHF. This chain uses TRBV19 with TRBJ1-6; perhaps TRBD1 as D (5 bases). Trimming shortened V by 5 bases and J by 7 bases, and 18 bases separated the two germline ends. Germline-derived CDR1 and CDR2 are LNHDA and SQIVND (reference sequence). This CDR3 is built from 16 residues.

The chain recombines TRBV9 with TRBJ1-2; 8 bases agree with TRBD1. Germline CDR1 and CDR2: SGDLS and YYNGEE. The CDR3 runs 14 residues. With 4 bases clipped from V and 2 bases from J, the junction kept 4 bases outside the gene matches. As DNA, the CDR3 is TGTGCCAGCAGCCAGGGACAGGCGAACTATGGCTACACCTTC. Protein sequence: CASSQGQANYGYTF.

The rearrangement links TRBV9 to TRBJ1-5; no reliable D call. The CDR3 sequence is 13 residues long. V gave up 3 bases and J gave up 0 bases, with 4 bases separating them. Germline-derived CDR1 and CDR2 are SGDLS and YYNGEE. The CDR3 region is CASSGDSNQPQHF. DNA for the CDR3: TGTGCCAGCAGCGGGGATAGCAATCAGCCCCAGCATTTT.

The chain links TRBV12-2 to TRBJ1-6. TRBV12-2 counts as a pseudogene. CDR3 length: 14 amino acids. CDR3 in amino acids: CASRSPMGVGPLHF. CDR3 nucleotide sequence: TGTGCAAGTCGCTCCCCAATGGGGGTAGGACCCCTCCACTTT.

The chain carries TRBV4-3 and TRBJ2-2; 7 nucleotides agree with TRBD2. This CDR3 is built from 14 residues. J was trimmed by 9 bases and V by 1 base; bases with no gene match: 5. CDR1 and CDR2 (germline): LGHNA, YSLEER. The CDR3 nucleotides are TGCGCCAGCAGCCAAGGGGAGGGTCTCAGGGAGCTGTTTTTT. It codes for CASSQGEGLRELFF.

This clone was picked up one time. The J gene is TRBJ1-1, the V gene TRBV6-2 or TRBV6-3, with 7 bases that match TRBD1. CDR3 length: 16 residues. V lost 3 bases and J lost 1; bases outside the gene matches: 8. Germline V lookup: CDR1 MNHEY, CDR2 SVGEGT. The CDR3 reads CASSYWEGAANTEAFF. The CDR3 nucleotides read TGTGCCAGCAGTTATTGGGAGGGGGCGGCGAACACTGAAGCTTTCTTT.

The chain couples TRBV28 to TRBJ1-4, with D hard to call. The V end was cut by 2 bases, the J end by 1 base, with 5 bases between. This CDR3 is built from 14 residues. Germline values: CDR1 MDHEN, CDR2 SYDVKM. The CDR3 spells CASSLRLTNEKLFF. CDR3 DNA sequence: TGTGCCAGCAGTTTAAGGCTAACTAATGAAAAACTGTTTTTT.

Details on this clone: Other DNA sequences from this sample encode an identical CDR3 as well. The chain recombines TRBV3-1 (or the pseudogene TRBV3-2) with TRBJ1-5, with D unclear. V lost 3 bases, J lost 4 bases, and 10 bases lay in between. The CDR3 is made up of 14 amino acids. CDR1 and CDR2 (germline): LGHDT, YNNKEL (reference sequence). The chain's CDR3 is CASSHSRGNQPQHF. For the CDR3, the DNA is TGTGCCAGCAGCCACTCCCGGGGTAATCAGCCCCAGCATTTT.

This clone was seen only a few times. V gene TRBV6-5 combines with J gene TRBJ1-3, with D tentatively TRBD1 (5 bases). The CDR3 length is 16 residues. V dropped 4 bases and J dropped 0 bases, with 13 bases sitting between them. Germline-derived CDR1 and CDR2 are MNHEY and SVGAGI. Here the CDR3 DNA reads TGTGCCAGCAGTTGGAGCCGACAGAGCTCTGGAAACACCATATATTTT. Protein: CASSWSRQSSGNTIYF.

J is TRBJ1-5 and V is TRBV5-4; the match to TRBD1 covers 7 bases. Germline V gene lookup returns CDR1 SGHNT and CDR2 YYREEE (reference sequence). The CDR3 is 15 amino acids. Trimming removed 4 bases from V and 5 bases from J; junction bases left unmatched: 9. The DNA of the CDR3 is TGTGCCAGCAGCAAAGGGACAGAATGGGATCAGCCCCAGCATTTT. Amino acid sequence: CASSKGTEWDQPQHF.

The gene calls are TRBV14 and TRBJ2-3; the match to TRBD2 covers 7 bases. Losses at the gene ends were 2 bases for V and 2 bases for J; bases not matched to a gene: 4. The CDR3 is 15 amino acids. CDR1 is SGHDN and CDR2 is FVKESK in the germline V gene. CDR3: CASSQLAEFTDTQYF. For the CDR3, the DNA is TGTGCCAGCAGCCAACTAGCGGAGTTCACAGATACGCAGTATTTT.

V and J are TRBV28 and TRBJ1-1, with D possibly being TRBD1 (5 bases). The CDR3 consists of 15 residues. V was shortened by 6 bases and J by 3 bases, with 17 bases between the two germline ends. In germline, CDR1 is MDHEN, CDR2 SYDVKM. The CDR3 sequence: CASSPAGGVYTEAFF. DNA of the CDR3: TGTGCCAGCAGCCCCGCGGGGGGAGTATACACTGAAGCTTTCTTT.

The V gene is TRBV9, the J gene TRBJ1-1; no clear D gene. This CDR3 comprises 13 residues. Germline V CDR1 and CDR2: SGDLS, YYNGEE. V was shortened by 4 bases and J by 1 base, with 8 bases between the two germline ends. The CDR3 sequence is CASSPSGNTEAFF. The CDR3 nucleotides are TGTGCCAGCAGCCCCTCCGGGAACACTGAAGCTTTCTTT.